This T cell receptor (beta chain) was recovered during a study of T-cell reconstitution after alpha-beta-depleted transplantation in children. The CDR3 runs to 13 residues. The germline CDR1 and CDR2 sequences are ENHRY and SYGVKD. V gave up 0 bases and J gave up 9 bases, with 9 bases separating them. In regard to this clonotype: Its antigen is unknown.

Construction of the TCRbeta library involved unique molecular identifiers. TCRdb redid the calling of the PCR reads with MiXCR, one entry per CDR3 protein. The table includes a few hundred thousand distinct CDR3 sequences, 25% to 30% detected once. Overall study results and limits: Surviving recipient T cells and thymic progenitors produced the high day-60 TCRbeta diversity seen in some patients. About two months after transplant, alpha-beta T cells reportedly came from several hundred expanded graft clones. By one year post-transplant, T-cell counts and diversity largely arose from T cells that were newly produced.

The input for sequencing was PBMCs, taken before TCRalphabeta/CD19-depleted stem cell transplant. This receptor was taken from a boy in the first two years of life with Wiskott-Aldrich syndrome, due to receive a stem cell transplant. The genes are TRBV10-3 and TRBJ2-1; no firm D call. CDR3 coding DNA: TGTGCCATCAGTGAGTCGAGTGGTAGTGAGCAGTTCTTC. This translates into CAISESSGSEQFF.